This TCR beta chain is drawn from a study of CD8+ T cells in alopecia areata. Looking at the study overall: Female C3H/HeJ mice aged roughly 7-11 weeks received skin from spontaneously alopecic C3H/HeJ graft donors aged about 6-12 months.

Sequencing used cDNA as its template, made by extracting RNA and reverse transcribing it. The method was immunoSEQ multiplex PCR; TCRdb's version includes in-frame clones alone and lacks a portion of them. The sample contains roughly 120,000 clones, none of them singletons. In its sample, this clone was seen many times. Its cognate antigen is unknown. Gene names and germline refer to mouse. The DNA ends 4 residues before the CDR3 does, and the rest of the CDR3 is filled in from the germline J gene. Study observations and caveats: For lesional scalp, especially alopecia totalis/universalis, clonality was higher than in normal scalp. Patients showed less clear TCR sequence sharing than mice, possibly partly because of HLA diversity.

Trimming pared 5 bases from V and 0 bases from J, leaving 8 bases between. The CDR3 has 14 amino acids. The germline gives CDR1 NNHDY, CDR2 SYVADS. The chain has TRBV13-3 and TRBJ2-2; perhaps TRBD1 as D (5 bases). The clonotype comes from a C3H/HeJ mouse with alopecia areata. This strain's MHC haplotype is H2-k. Sequenced input: lesional skin. The CDR3 bases that were read are TGTGCCAGCAGGACAGTAGCAAACACCGGG. Translated: CASRTVANTG. The CDR3, in full, reads CASRTVANTGQLYF.